This TCR beta chain was documented in a study of metastatic and nonmetastatic thyroid tumors. The wider study: Repertoires from blood and tumor or nodule tissue of malignant and benign thyroid patients were compared. The study's findings and limits: Reported TCR beta diversity, measured in blood and tumor, was significantly higher for malignant thyroid tumors than for benign nodules.

V dropped 6 bases and J dropped 7; count of bases not matched to a gene: 4. The CDR3 is 13 amino acids. Germline lookup yields CDR1 SNHLY and CDR2 FYNNEI. This clone was counted at least ten times. The antigen remains unidentified. As handled by the study authors: A distant-metastasis classifier for papillary thyroid cancer was built using CDR3 differences across clinicopathological groups. From the PCR reads, TCRdb re-called clones with MiXCR. The V and J calls reflect TCRdb's pipeline rather than the authors' work. The sample yields around 35,000 clones, about a sixth seen once. No patient had received any treatment before thyroid surgery.

The sample was blood. This receptor was identified in a female donor with papillary thyroid cancer or a benign thyroid nodule (not recorded which). Some clones in this sample may be carry-over from other donors' samples. The chain links TRBV2 to TRBJ2-1, with 9 bases fitting TRBD2. The CDR3 loop is CASRAGGGNEQFF. The CDR3 coding sequence is TGTGCCAGCAGGGCGGGAGGGGGGAATGAGCAGTTCTTC. The full variable domain, rest sourced from reference TRBV2 and TRBJ2-1, is EPEVTQTPSHQVTQMGQEVILRCVPISNHLYFYWYRQILGQKVEFLVSFYNNEISEKSEIFDDQFSVERPDGSNFTLKIRSTKLEDSAMYFCASRAGGGNEQFFGPGTRLTVL.